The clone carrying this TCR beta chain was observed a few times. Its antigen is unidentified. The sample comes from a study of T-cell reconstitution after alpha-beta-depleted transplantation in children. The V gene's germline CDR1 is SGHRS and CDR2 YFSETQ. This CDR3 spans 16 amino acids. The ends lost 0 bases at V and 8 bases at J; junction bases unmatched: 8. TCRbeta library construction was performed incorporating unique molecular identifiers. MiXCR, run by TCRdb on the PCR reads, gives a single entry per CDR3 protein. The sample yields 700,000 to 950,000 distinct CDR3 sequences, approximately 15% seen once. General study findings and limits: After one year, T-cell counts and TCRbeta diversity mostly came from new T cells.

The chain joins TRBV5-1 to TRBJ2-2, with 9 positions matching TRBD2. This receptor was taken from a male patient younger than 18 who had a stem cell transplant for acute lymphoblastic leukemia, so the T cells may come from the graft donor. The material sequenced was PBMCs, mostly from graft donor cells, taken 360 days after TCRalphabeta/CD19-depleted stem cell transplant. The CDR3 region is CASSLASSGIPGELFF. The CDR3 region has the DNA TGCGCCAGCAGCTTGGCGTCTAGCGGGATTCCGGGGGAGCTGTTTTTT.